The following is a T cell receptor (beta chain) sequence with its context. Seattle patient enrollment occurred during active infection, with longitudinal follow-up thereafter. This sample is drawn from a study of blood T cell repertoires in COVID-19. Germline assignment: CDR1 MNHEY and CDR2 SVGEGT. V dropped 5 bases and J dropped 0; count of bases not matched to a gene: 13. This CDR3 spans 20 amino acids. Profiling relied on immunoSEQ multiplex PCR, and the TCRdb table lists in-frame clones only, not all of them. The sample records roughly 290,000 clones, approximately 92% being singletons. The sequence was obtained from a woman in her thirties with COVID-19, enrolled during active disease. The sequenced sample was peripheral blood. The V call is TRBV6-2 or TRBV6-3, the J call TRBJ2-1; TRBD2 matches at 13 bases. The CDR3 sequence: CASSTPKGLAGPFSYNEQFF. The CDR3 DNA reads as TGTGCCAGCAGTACTCCTAAGGGACTAGCGGGACCATTCTCCTACAATGAGCAGTTCTTC.